The 19 T cell receptor beta chains below come from one sample, sequenced in a study of blood T cell repertoires in COVID-19. Here immunoSEQ multiplex PCR was the method, and the copy in TCRdb shows in-frame clones only, minus some. The table has under 300,000 clones, around 90% seen once. Source material: peripheral blood. The receptors were gathered from a woman aged 40 to 50 who had recovered from COVID-19.

This chain joins TRBV24-1 and TRBJ2-7, with D possibly TRBD1 on 6 matching bases. Germline V gene data show CDR1 as KGHDR and CDR2 as SFDVKD. The CDR3 has 16 amino acids. V lost 4 bases, J lost 6 bases, and 21 bases lay in between. The CDR3 nucleotides read TGTGCCACCAGTGACCCCCGGGCCGCCGTAGGGGGCGAGCAGTACTTC. This encodes CATSDPRAAVGGEQYF.

The CDR3 protein is CATSDWTSGRGEQYF. The CDR3, as DNA: TGTGCCACCAGTGATTGGACTAGCGGGAGGGGCGAGCAGTACTTC. The V gene is TRBV24-1, the J gene TRBJ2-7; TRBD2 aligns across 15 bases. After removal of 2 bases from V and 6 bases from J, the junction contained 1 base not matched to a gene. The CDR3 covers 15 residues. Germline V CDR1 and CDR2: KGHDR, SFDVKD.

This chain links TRBV5-4 with TRBJ2-2; D remains unclear. Germline V gives CDR1 SGHNT, CDR2 YYREEE (reference sequence). V was pared by 1 base and J by 6 bases, with 4 bases between. The CDR3 covers 12 residues. The CDR3 DNA reads as TGTGCCAGCAGCTTGCCGGCCGGGGAGCTGTTTTTT. Its protein is CASSLPAGELFF.

The chain joins TRBV9 to TRBJ1-4, with D perhaps matching TRBD1 (6 bases). Between the trimmed V and J ends, which lost 3 bases and 8 bases, there was a span of 11 bases. Germline values: CDR1 SGDLS, CDR2 YYNGEE. The CDR3 extends over 13 amino acids. CDR3 DNA sequence: TGTGCCAGCAGCGGGGGGCGTGGGGAAAAACTGTTTTTT. Translation: CASSGGRGEKLFF. Complete variable domain (other parts from reference TRBV9 and TRBJ1-4): DSGVTQTPKHLITATGQRVTLRCSPRSGDLSVYWYQQSLDQGLQFLIQYYNGEERAKGNILERFSAQQFPDLHSELNLSSLELGDSALYFCASSGGRGEKLFFGSGTQLSVL.

The rearrangement uses TRBV6-6 and TRBJ2-1; the match to TRBD2 covers 8 bases. The CDR3 has 13 residues. With V trimmed by 5 bases and J by 9 bases, 6 bases remained unmatched. Germline V lookup: CDR1 MNHNY, CDR2 SVGAGI (reference sequence). The CDR3 DNA reads as TGTGCCAGCAGTCGGGGACTAGTCACTGAGCAGTTCTTC. Protein: CASSRGLVTEQFF.

The genes are TRBV10-3 and TRBJ2-1; D remains ambiguous. Trimming stripped 8 bases from V and 2 bases from J, with 10 bases between. Germline V lookup: CDR1 ENHRY, CDR2 SYGVKD. The CDR3 has 13 amino acids. The CDR3 is CAIEESPYNEQFF. The CDR3, as DNA: TGTGCCATCGAGGAGAGCCCCTACAATGAGCAGTTCTTC.

This sequence joins TRBV6-2 or TRBV6-3 and TRBJ2-3; TRBD2 might be the D (7 bases). The CDR3 spans 14 residues. The V end was cut by 5 bases, the J end by 9 bases, with 18 bases between. The V gene's germline CDR1 is MNHEY and CDR2 SVGEGT. The CDR3 sequence is CASSPRGGAWTQYF. As DNA, the CDR3 is TGTGCCAGCAGTCCCCGTGGGGGGGCCTGGACGCAGTATTTT.

The rearrangement links TRBV6-5 to TRBJ1-1; 7 nucleotides agree with TRBD1. The V and J ends lost 10 bases and 1 base, in that order; junction bases with no gene match: 6. This CDR3 region has 13 residues. From germline, CDR1 is MNHEY and CDR2 SVGAGI. The CDR3 DNA is TGTGCCACCGGGACAGACTCGAACACTGAAGCTTTCTTT. Its protein product is CATGTDSNTEAFF.

The CDR3 region is CASSLLQGPDYGYTF. For the CDR3, the DNA is TGCGCCAGCAGCCTGTTACAGGGCCCCGACTATGGCTACACCTTC. The chain employs TRBV4-1 and TRBJ1-2; possible D gene TRBD1, 6 bases. Looked up from germline, CDR1 is MGHRA and CDR2 is YSYEKL. This CDR3 has 15 amino acids. V was pared by 4 bases and J by 3 bases, with 15 bases between.

The chain links TRBV24-1 to TRBJ1-5; tentatively, D is TRBD1 (6 bases). This CDR3 is 15 amino acids long. Trimming removed 2 bases at V and 6 bases at J, with 13 bases between. Germline loops: CDR1 KGHDR, CDR2 SFDVKD. As DNA, the CDR3 is TGTGCCACCAGTGATTCTACAGGGTTGGGTCAGCCCCAGCATTTT. This codes for CATSDSTGLGQPQHF.

The chain carries TRBV7-9 and TRBJ2-1, with D perhaps matching TRBD1 (5 bases). This CDR3 has 14 amino acids. Germline loops: CDR1 SEHNR, CDR2 FQNEAQ (reference sequence). Between the trimmed V and J ends, which lost 3 bases and 7 bases, there was a span of 13 bases. For the CDR3, the DNA is TGTGCCAGCAGCTTGACTCAGGGTGCGAATGAGCAGTTCTTC. It translates to CASSLTQGANEQFF.

The genes are TRBV29-1 and TRBJ2-5; TRBD2 matches 8 bases. CDR1 is SQVTM, CDR2 ANQGSEA, per germline. This CDR3 contains 14 residues. The V gene end was trimmed by 7 bases and the J gene end by 2 bases; junction bases not matched to a gene: 9. CDR3 sequence reads: CSGRGVLRQETQYF. The CDR3 coding sequence is TGCAGCGGGCGGGGGGTCCTGCGGCAAGAGACCCAGTACTTC. Drawing the rest from reference TRBV29-1 and TRBJ2-5, the complete variable domain is SAVISQKPSRDICQRGTSLTIQCQVDSQVTMMFWYRQQPGQSLTLIATANQGSEATYESGFVIDKFPISRPNLTFSTLTVSNMSPEDSSIYLCSGRGVLRQETQYFGPGTRLLVL.

The chain carries TRBV27 and TRBJ1-1; 9 nucleotides match TRBD1. V shed 3 bases, J shed 1 base, and the junction held 0 bases outside the gene matches. In germline, CDR1 is MNHEY, CDR2 SMNVEV (reference sequence). This CDR3 has 14 residues. Here the CDR3 reads CASSLTGGNTEAFF. Written as DNA, the CDR3 is TGTGCCAGCAGTTTGACAGGGGGGAACACTGAAGCTTTCTTT.

This chain links TRBV2 with TRBJ2-7; no firm D call. In germline, CDR1 is SNHLY, CDR2 FYNNEI. Trimming pared 7 bases from V and 9 bases from J, leaving 13 bases between. The CDR3 loop spans 11 amino acids. The CDR3 bases are TGTGCCAGCATCTCCTTGCTCGGGCAGTACGTC. It yields the protein CASISLLGQYV.

This clone is a singleton in its sample. V usage is TRBV30 and J usage is TRBJ2-1; 9 bases line up with TRBD1. V shed 0 bases, J shed 1 base, and the junction held 1 base outside the gene matches. The CDR3 is 15 residues long. Germline CDR1 and CDR2: GTSNPN and SVGIG (reference sequence). CDR3 bases: TGTGCCTGGAGTGTAGGGACAGGGTCCTACAATGAGCAGTTCTTC. Protein: CAWSVGTGSYNEQFF.

The chain carries TRBV24-1 and TRBJ2-3; 8 bases are a match to TRBD1. The junction had 2 bases not matched to a gene; V was cut back by 3 bases and J by 1 base. Germline V lookup: CDR1 KGHDR, CDR2 SFDVKD. This CDR3 spans 15 amino acids. The chain's CDR3 is CATSDGGQGTDTQYF. CDR3 nucleotide sequence: TGTGCCACCAGTGATGGGGGACAGGGCACAGATACGCAGTATTTT.

CDR3: CASSLGTGETQYF. CDR3 nucleotides: TGTGCCAGCAGCTTGGGGACAGGGGAGACCCAGTACTTC. The chain carries TRBV11-3 and TRBJ2-5; 9 nucleotides align to TRBD1. Trimming removed 3 bases from V and 5 bases from J; junction bases left unmatched: 1. Germline V lookup: CDR1 SGHNT, CDR2 YENEEA. The CDR3 has 13 amino acids.

This clone occurred once. This chain uses TRBV27 with TRBJ1-4, with D possibly being TRBD1 (5 bases). V shed 6 bases and J shed 5 bases, with 22 bases lying between them. The germline gives CDR1 MNHEY, CDR2 SMNVEV (reference sequence). This CDR3 spans 17 amino acids. The CDR3 protein is CASSRWTNVEGNEKLFF. Written as DNA, the CDR3 is TGTGCCAGCAGCCGTTGGACCAACGTGGAGGGGAATGAAAAACTGTTTTTT.

The rearrangement uses TRBV6-6 and TRBJ2-5, with TRBD1 identical over 7 bases. CDR1 is MNHNY, CDR2 SVGAGI, per germline (reference sequence). V was pared by 2 bases and J by 1 base, with 4 bases of the junction left unmatched. The CDR3 length is 15 residues. The CDR3 sequence: CASSYPTGPQETQYF. As DNA, the CDR3 is TGTGCCAGCAGTTACCCGACAGGGCCCCAAGAGACCCAGTACTTC.